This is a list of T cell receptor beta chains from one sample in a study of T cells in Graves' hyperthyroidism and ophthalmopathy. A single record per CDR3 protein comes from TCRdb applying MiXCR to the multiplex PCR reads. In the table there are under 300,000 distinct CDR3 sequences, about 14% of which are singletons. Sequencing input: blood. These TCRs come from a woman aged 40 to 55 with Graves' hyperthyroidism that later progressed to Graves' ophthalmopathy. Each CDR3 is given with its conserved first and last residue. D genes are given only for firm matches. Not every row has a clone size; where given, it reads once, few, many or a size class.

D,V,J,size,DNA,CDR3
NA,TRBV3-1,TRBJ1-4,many,TGTGCCAGCAGCCCCAACCGGGCTGGGCAGAGTGAAAAACTGTTTTTT,CASSPNRAGQSEKLFF
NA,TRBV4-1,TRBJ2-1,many,TGCGCCAGCAGCCCGCACGGACGGTACAATGAGCAGTTCTTC,CASSPHGRYNEQFF
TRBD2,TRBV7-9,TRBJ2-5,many,TGTGCCAGCAGCTTAGCCCCGGGACTAGAGGAGACCCAGTACTTC,CASSLAPGLEETQYF
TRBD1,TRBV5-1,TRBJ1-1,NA,TGCGCCAGCAGCTTCAGGGGGACAGGGGACCCTGAAGCTTTCTTT,CASSFRGTGDPEAFF
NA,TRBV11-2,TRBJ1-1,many,TGTGCCAGCAGCTTTATGGGAATTGAAGCTTTCTTT,CASSFMGIEAFF
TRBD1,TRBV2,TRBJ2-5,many,TGTGCCAGCCAGGGGGTGGAGGAGACCCAGTACTTC,CASQGVEETQYF
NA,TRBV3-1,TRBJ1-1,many,TGTGCCAGCAGCCAAGGGCTTGACGGGTTGCCTTTCTTT,CASSQGLDGLPFF
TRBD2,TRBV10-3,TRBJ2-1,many,TGTGCCATCAGCGAACTAGCGGGAGGGCAGAATGAGCAGTTCTTC,CAISELAGGQNEQFF
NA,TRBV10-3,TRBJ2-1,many,TGTGCCATCAGTGGCTCGGACCCGGGGCTTTACAATGAGCAGTTCTTC,CAISGSDPGLYNEQFF
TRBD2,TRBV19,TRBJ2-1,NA,TGTGCCAGTAGTATGGTGGCTAGCGGGGGGGAAAAGTTCTTC,CASSMVASGGEKFF
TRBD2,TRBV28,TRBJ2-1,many,TGTGCCAGCAGTCCTGGGGCTAGCGGGAGTGGATCCTACAATGAGCAGTTCTTC,CASSPGASGSGSYNEQFF
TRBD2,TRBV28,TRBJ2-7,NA,TGTGCCAGCAGGATGATAGCGGGACTAGACTACGAGCAGTACTTC,CASRMIAGLDYEQYF
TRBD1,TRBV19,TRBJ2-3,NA,TGTGCCAGTAGTGATCAGGGGGCCCTCCGAAATACGCAGTATTTT,CASSDQGALRNTQYF
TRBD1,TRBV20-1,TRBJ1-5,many,TGCAGTGCTAGCGACGGGACAGACTATAGCAATCAGCCCCAGCATTTT,CSASDGTDYSNQPQHF
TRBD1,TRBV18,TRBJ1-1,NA,TGTGCCAGCTCACCACTGACAGGGGGCGGGGGCACTGAAGCTTTCTTT,CASSPLTGGGGTEAFF
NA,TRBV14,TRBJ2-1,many,TGTGCCAGCAGCGATAGAAGCTCCTACAATGAGCAGTTCTTC,CASSDRSSYNEQFF
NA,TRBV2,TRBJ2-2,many,TGTGCCAGCGCGTTAGGAAACACCGGGGAGCTGTTTTTT,CASALGNTGELFF
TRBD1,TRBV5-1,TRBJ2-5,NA,TGCGCCAGCAGCTTGGGATGGACAGGGGAAGAGACCCAGTACTTC,CASSLGWTGEETQYF
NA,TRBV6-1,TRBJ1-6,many,TGTGCCAGCAGTTATCCGCCAATTAGGAATTCACCCCTCCACTTT,CASSYPPIRNSPLHF
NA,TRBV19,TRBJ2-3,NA,TGTGCCAGTAGTATTAGTGGGGGCTTTGCAGATACGCAGTATTTT,CASSISGGFADTQYF
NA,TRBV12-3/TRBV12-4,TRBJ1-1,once,TGTGCCAGCAGTTTAGCCCCGGACAGTGACACTGAAGCTTTCTTT,CASSLAPDSDTEAFF
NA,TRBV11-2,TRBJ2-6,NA,TGTGCCAGCAGCTCTACAGCCCTTCCGGCGGCCTCCGTGCTGGGGGCCAACGTCCTGACTTTC,CASSSTALPAASVLGANVLTF
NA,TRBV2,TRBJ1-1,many,TGTGCCAGCAGTGAAGAGGGGTTCACTGAAGCTTTCTTT,CASSEEGFTEAFF
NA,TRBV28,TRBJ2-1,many,TGTGCCAGCAGTCTACCCGGAGACACCGAAAATGAGCAGTTCTTC,CASSLPGDTENEQFF
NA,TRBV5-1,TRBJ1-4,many,TGCGCCAGCAGCTTGGGACAAGTCCCAACTAATGAAAAACTGTTTTTT,CASSLGQVPTNEKLFF
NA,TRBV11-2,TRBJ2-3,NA,TGTGACAGGACCCCTCAAATACAGGGACTCACAGATACGCAGTATTTT,CDRTPQIQGLTDTQYF
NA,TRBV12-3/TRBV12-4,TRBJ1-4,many,TGTGCCAGCAGCCCGACAGGTTTTGTTGAAAAACTGTTTTTT,CASSPTGFVEKLFF
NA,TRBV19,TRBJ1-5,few,TGTGCCAGTAGTATAGTGAAATGGGGTTCCGATCAGCCCCAGCATTTT,CASSIVKWGSDQPQHF